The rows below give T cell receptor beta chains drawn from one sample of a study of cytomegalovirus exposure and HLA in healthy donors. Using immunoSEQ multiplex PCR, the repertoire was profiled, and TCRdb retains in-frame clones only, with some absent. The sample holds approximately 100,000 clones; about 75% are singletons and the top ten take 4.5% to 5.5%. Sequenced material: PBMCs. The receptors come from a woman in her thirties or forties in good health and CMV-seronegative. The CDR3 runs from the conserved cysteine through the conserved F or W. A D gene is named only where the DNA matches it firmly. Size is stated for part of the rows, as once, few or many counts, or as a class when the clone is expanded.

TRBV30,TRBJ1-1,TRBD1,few,TGTGCCTGGAGGGACAGGGGGGGGGACACTGAAGCTTTCTTT,CAWRDRGGDTEAFF
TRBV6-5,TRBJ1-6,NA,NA,TGTGCCAGCAGTTACTCCTCCGTATCCCCTTCACCCCTCCACTTT,CASSYSSVSPSPLHF
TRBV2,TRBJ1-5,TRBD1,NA,TGTGCCAGCAGTGAAGGACAGGGTTATCAGCCCCAGCATTTT,CASSEGQGYQPQHF
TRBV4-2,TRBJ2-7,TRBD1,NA,TGTGCCAGCAGCCAAACCTGGGACAGTCGATACGAGCAGTACTTC,CASSQTWDSRYEQYF
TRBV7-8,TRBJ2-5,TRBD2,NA,TGTGCCAGCACCAGAAACGGACTAGCAGAGACCCAGTACTTC,CASTRNGLAETQYF
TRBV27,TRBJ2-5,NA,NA,TGTGCCAGCAGTTTAGCATTGGCGGGTTCAGGAGAGACCCAGTACTTC,CASSLALAGSGETQYF
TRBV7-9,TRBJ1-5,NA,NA,TGTGCCAGCAGCTTAAATAGATTTGGAGGAGATCAGCCCCAGCATTTT,CASSLNRFGGDQPQHF
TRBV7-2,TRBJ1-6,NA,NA,TGTGCCAGCAGCTTACATGTAGGGCGGGATTCACCCCTCCACTTT,CASSLHVGRDSPLHF
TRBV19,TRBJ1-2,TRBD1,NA,TGTGCCAGTAGTACCGGTGACAGGGTTGGCTACACCTTC,CASSTGDRVGYTF
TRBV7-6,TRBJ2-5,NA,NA,TGTGCCAGCAGCCTGGGAAGGCGGGTGGAGACCCAGTACTTC,CASSLGRRVETQYF
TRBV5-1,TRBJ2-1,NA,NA,TGCGCCAGCAGCTTGGCCGGGGAGCTTTACAATGAGCAGTTCTTC,CASSLAGELYNEQFF
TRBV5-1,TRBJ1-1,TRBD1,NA,TGCGCCAGCAGCCTTACGGGACAGACTGAAGCTTTCTTT,CASSLTGQTEAFF
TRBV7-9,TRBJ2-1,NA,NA,TGTGCCAGCAGCTTCACTAGGGACTCCTACAATGAGCAGTTCTTC,CASSFTRDSYNEQFF
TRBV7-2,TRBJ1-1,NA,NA,TGTGCCAGCAGCTCCGTCGGAGGGCACACTGAAGCTTTCTTT,CASSSVGGHTEAFF
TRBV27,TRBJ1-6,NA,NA,TGTGCCAGCGGGGTCTCATCTAGCGGCTTACAAGCCCTCCACTTT,CASGVSSSGLQALHF
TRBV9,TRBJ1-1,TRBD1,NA,TGTGCCAGCAGCGAAGGGACAGGGGACGTTGAAGCTTTCTTT,CASSEGTGDVEAFF
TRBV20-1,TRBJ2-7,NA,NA,TGCAGTGCAAATAAGGGGTGGGAGCAGTACTTC,CSANKGWEQYF
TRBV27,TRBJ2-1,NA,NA,TGTGCCAGCAGACTGTACGGGGGCTCCTACAATGAGCAGTTCTTC,CASRLYGGSYNEQFF
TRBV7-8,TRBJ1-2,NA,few,TGTGCCAGCAGCTTAGGTTCAGGGAACTATGGCTACACCTTC,CASSLGSGNYGYTF
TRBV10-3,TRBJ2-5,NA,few,TGTGCCATCAGTGAGTCAAGTCAGGACTCAAAGAAAGAGACCCAGTACTTC,CAISESSQDSKKETQYF
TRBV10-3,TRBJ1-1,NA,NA,TGTGCCATCAGTGAGTCCACAGGCCGAAACACTGAAGCTTTCTTT,CAISESTGRNTEAFF
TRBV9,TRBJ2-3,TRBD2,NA,TGTGCCAGCAGCGTAGGGGAGCGGGGGGCCGGGGATACGCAGTATTTT,CASSVGERGAGDTQYF
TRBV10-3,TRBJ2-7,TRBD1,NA,TGTGCCATCAGTGACAGGACAGGGGAAAACTACGAGCAGTACTTC,CAISDRTGENYEQYF
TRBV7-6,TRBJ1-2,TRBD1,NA,TGTGCCAGCAGCCCTGGGACAGGGGAAGGCTACACCTTC,CASSPGTGEGYTF
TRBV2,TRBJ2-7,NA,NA,TGTGCCAGCAGTGAACGGGGAGGCCGATTTATCGAGCAGTACTTC,CASSERGGRFIEQYF
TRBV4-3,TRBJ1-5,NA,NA,TGCGCCAGCAGCCAAGAACCTCCGGGACACAAGAGCAATCAGCCCCAGCATTTT,CASSQEPPGHKSNQPQHF
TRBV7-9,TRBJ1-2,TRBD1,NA,TGTGCCAGCAGCTTAGAGGGGGCTTATGGCTACACCTTC,CASSLEGAYGYTF
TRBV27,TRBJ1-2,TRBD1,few,TGTGCCAGCAGCTCCGGGACAGGGGCCACCACAACCTATGGCTACACCTTC,CASSSGTGATTTYGYTF
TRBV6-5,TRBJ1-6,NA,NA,TGTGCCAGCAGGCGCGAACAGGGCGCTTCACCCCTCCACTTT,CASRREQGASPLHF
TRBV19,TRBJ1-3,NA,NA,TGTGCCAGTATCTCGGGAGGGTCTGGAAACACCATATATTTT,CASISGGSGNTIYF
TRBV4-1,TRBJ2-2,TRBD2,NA,TGCGCCAGCAGCCAAAGCCGATTCCAGCGGGGGGGAAATCCCGGGGAGCTGTTTTTT,CASSQSRFQRGGNPGELFF
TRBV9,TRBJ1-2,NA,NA,TGTGCCAGCAGCGCCGGGGGGTTTTCTTCTGGCTACACCTTC,CASSAGGFSSGYTF
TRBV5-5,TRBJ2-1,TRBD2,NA,TGTGCCAGCAGCGTACTTAGCGGGGGGGCGTTTAATGAGCAGTTCTTC,CASSVLSGGAFNEQFF
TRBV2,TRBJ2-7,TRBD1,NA,TGTGCCAGCAGTGACCAGGACAGGGGGCTGAACGAGCAGTACTTC,CASSDQDRGLNEQYF
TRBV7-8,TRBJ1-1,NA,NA,TGTGCCAGCAGCCCTCGGAGAAGGGAGGTCGAGGTCGCTTTCTTT,CASSPRRREVEVAFF
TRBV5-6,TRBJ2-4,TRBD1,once,TGTGCCAGCAGCACAGGGGCAGGGGAGACCAAAAACATTCAGTACTTC,CASSTGAGETKNIQYF
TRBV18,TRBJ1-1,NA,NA,TGTGCCAGCTCACCACGAGGGCTAATGAACACTGAAGCTTTCTTT,CASSPRGLMNTEAFF
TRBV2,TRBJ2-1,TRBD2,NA,TGTGCCAGCAGGGATCCCAGGACTAGCGGGGTATTGGATGAGCAGTTCTTC,CASRDPRTSGVLDEQFF
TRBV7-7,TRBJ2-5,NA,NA,TGTGCTAGCAGCTTAGATCTGGGAGTTGAGACCCAGTACTTC,CASSLDLGVETQYF
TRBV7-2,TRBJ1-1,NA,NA,TGTGCCAGCAGCTTAGTTCCAGGCTATTTGAACACTGAAGCTTTCTTT,CASSLVPGYLNTEAFF
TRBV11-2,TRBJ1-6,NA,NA,TGTGCCAGCAGCCCCCTTCGCGCGAGCTCCTATAATTCACCCCTCCACTTT,CASSPLRASSYNSPLHF
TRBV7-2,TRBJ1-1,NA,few,TGTGCCAGCACGCAATCCGGGACTCAAGCCCTTGAAGCTTTCTTT,CASTQSGTQALEAFF
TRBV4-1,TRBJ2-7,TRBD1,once,TGCGCCAGCAGCCAATCCCCGGGACAGGGCTACGAGCAGTACTTC,CASSQSPGQGYEQYF
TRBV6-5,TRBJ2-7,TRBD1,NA,TGTGCCAGCAGACCAGGACAGGGCTTCTCCTACGAGCAGTACTTC,CASRPGQGFSYEQYF
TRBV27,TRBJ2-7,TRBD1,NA,TGTGCCAGCAACAAACAGGGGGAAAGCGCCGAGCAGTACTTC,CASNKQGESAEQYF
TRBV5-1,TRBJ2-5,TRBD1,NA,TGCGCCAGCAGCTTTGACGGGACAGTAGAGACCCAGTACTTC,CASSFDGTVETQYF
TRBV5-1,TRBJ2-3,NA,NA,TGCGCCAGCAGCTTGGAGACTTCTAAGCAGTATTTT,CASSLETSKQYF